The 21 T cell receptor beta chains below all came from one sample that was sequenced in a study of blood T cell repertoires in COVID-19. Repertoires were generated with immunoSEQ multiplex PCR, while TCRdb's copy carries only in-frame clones and drops some. The sample includes about 110,000 clones, approximately 80% of them seen just once. Sequencing was carried out using peripheral blood. All receptors come from an older man with active or convalescent COVID-19.

The rearrangement joins TRBV6-5 to TRBJ1-5; 8 bases line up with TRBD1. V dropped 5 bases and J dropped 8; count of bases not matched to a gene: 8. Germline V CDR1 and CDR2: MNHEY, SVGAGI. The CDR3 covers 14 residues. As DNA, the CDR3 is TGTGCCAGCAGTCCAAGGACAGGGAGGAAGCCCCAGCATTTT. As protein: CASSPRTGRKPQHF.

V usage is TRBV5-1 and J usage is TRBJ2-5; 8 nucleotides match TRBD1. The CDR3 extends over 15 amino acids. V trimming: 0 bases; J trimming: 4 bases; junction bases outside the gene matches: 5. The germline gives CDR1 SGHRS, CDR2 YFSETQ. CDR3 in DNA: TGCGCCAGCAGCTTGGAAGGACAGGGTGGAGAGACCCAGTACTTC. Encoded protein: CASSLEGQGGETQYF.

The rearrangement links TRBV7-9 to TRBJ2-2; tentative D call: TRBD1 (6 bases). There are 14 residues in the CDR3. In germline, CDR1 is SEHNR, CDR2 FQNEAQ (reference sequence). V shed 3 bases and J shed 4 bases, with 9 bases lying between them. CDR3: CASSFSGVTGELFF. The CDR3 DNA sequence: TGTGCCAGCAGCTTTTCAGGGGTCACCGGGGAGCTGTTTTTT.

The chain links TRBV25-1 to TRBJ1-5, with TRBD1 matching over 8 bases. This CDR3 is built from 18 residues. The germline V gene has CDR1 MGHDK and CDR2 SYGVNS. V lost 7 bases to trimming and J lost 8 bases; unmatched junction nucleotides: 22. The CDR3 loop reads CASIGKREGQGAEKPQHF. In nucleotides, the CDR3 is TGTGCCAGCATTGGAAAAAGGGAAGGGCAGGGGGCAGAGAAGCCCCAGCATTTT.

The CDR3, as DNA: TGTGCCAGCAGCTTTTATGGACAGGGGCGCGGTAGCTACACCTTC. Translating gives CASSFYGQGRGSYTF. The V call is TRBV6-5, the J call TRBJ1-2; 9 nucleotides agree with TRBD1. The CDR3 runs 15 residues. Germline V gene lookup returns CDR1 MNHEY and CDR2 SVGAGI. V dropped 6 bases and J dropped 9; count of bases not matched to a gene: 14.

The V and J genes are TRBV6-5 and TRBJ1-1, with D tentatively TRBD1 (5 bases). The germline gives CDR1 MNHEY, CDR2 SVGAGI. V was pared by 4 bases and J by 1 base, with 10 bases between. The CDR3 length is 14 residues. The CDR3 protein is CASSSLQANTEAFF. The CDR3 nucleotides read TGTGCCAGCAGTTCGCTACAGGCGAACACTGAAGCTTTCTTT.

The V gene is TRBV7-9, the J gene TRBJ2-6; D may be TRBD2 (5 bases). The CDR3 contains 16 residues. V was shortened by 1 base and J by 4 bases, with 11 bases between the two germline ends. Per the germline V gene, CDR1 is SEHNR and CDR2 is FQNEAQ (reference sequence). CDR3 amino acids: CASSLGESAGANVLTF. The CDR3 region has the DNA TGTGCCAGCAGCTTAGGGGAGTCGGCCGGGGCCAACGTCCTGACTTTC.

This chain connects TRBV28 to TRBJ2-1; the D is unclear. Germline V gene sequence: CDR1 MDHEN, CDR2 SYDVKM. The CDR3 is 14 amino acids. V was clipped by 7 bases and J by 0 bases, with 10 bases between them. The DNA for the CDR3 is TGTGCCAGCAAACTCACAGACTCCTACAATGAGCAGTTCTTC. Translation: CASKLTDSYNEQFF. Drawing the rest from reference TRBV28 and TRBJ2-1, the complete variable domain is DVKVTQSSRYLVKRTGEKVFLECVQDMDHENMFWYRQDPGLGLRLIYFSYDVKMKEKGDIPEGYSVSREKKERFSLILESASTNQTSMYLCASKLTDSYNEQFFGPGTRLTVL.

The chain is built from TRBV19 and TRBJ2-3; 8 bases fit TRBD2. This CDR3 is built from 14 residues. CDR1 is LNHDA and CDR2 is SQIVND in the germline V gene (reference sequence). The junction had 8 bases not matched to a gene; V was cut back by 7 bases and J by 5 bases. CDR3 loop: CASTDTSGGDTQYF. The CDR3 DNA follows: TGTGCCAGTACCGACACTAGCGGTGGAGATACGCAGTATTTT.

This chain joins TRBV28 and TRBJ2-3; tentative D call: TRBD2 (6 bases). CDR1 and CDR2 (germline): MDHEN, SYDVKM. The CDR3 spans 11 residues. The DNA of the CDR3 is TGTGTCTCGGGAGAAACAGATACGCAGTATTTT. As protein: CVSGETDTQYF.

The chain combines TRBV5-1 with TRBJ2-7; 14 positions agree with TRBD2. V dropped 3 bases and J dropped 2; count of bases not matched to a gene: 4. This CDR3 comprises 16 residues. The germline CDR1 and CDR2 sequences are SGHRS and YFSETQ. The CDR3 sequence: CASSSGTSGRPYEQYF. The CDR3 region has the DNA TGCGCCAGCAGCTCCGGGACTAGCGGGAGACCCTACGAGCAGTACTTC.

This chain uses TRBV6-1 with TRBJ2-5, with D uncertain. This CDR3 is built from 17 residues. Germline CDR1 is MNHNS and CDR2 is SASEGT. V lost 3 bases and J lost 4, with 21 bases in between. The CDR3 is CASSESDLGLQGETQYF. The CDR3 DNA reads TGTGCCAGCAGTGAGAGCGATTTGGGTCTCCAAGGAGAGACCCAGTACTTC.

This clone was observed a handful of times. The J gene is TRBJ2-1, the V gene TRBV7-2, with 11 bases matching TRBD1. Germline lookup yields CDR1 SGHTA and CDR2 FQGNSA. The CDR3 runs 15 residues. With 5 bases clipped from V and 6 bases from J, the junction kept 6 bases outside the gene matches. The CDR3 DNA sequence: TGTGCCAGCAGCCGGGCGGGACAGGGGGTCAATGAGCAGTTCTTC. It specifies CASSRAGQGVNEQFF.

The chain links TRBV7-8 to TRBJ2-4; TRBD2 matches 7 bases. CDR1 and CDR2 from the germline V gene are SGHVS and FQNEAQ. J was trimmed by 9 bases and V by 0 bases; bases with no gene match: 20. The CDR3 consists of 19 residues. The CDR3 spells CASSLARGLADSRRGIQYF. The CDR3 nucleotides are TGTGCCAGCAGCTTAGCGAGGGGTCTAGCGGACTCCCGAAGAGGCATTCAGTACTTC.

CDR3 DNA: TGTGCCAGCAGGGATCCCAGACAGGGGGCCTACTATGGCTACACCTTC. It yields the protein CASRDPRQGAYYGYTF. The chain recombines TRBV2 with TRBJ1-2, with 10 bases aligning to TRBD1. Losses at the gene ends were 6 bases for V and 3 bases for J; bases not matched to a gene: 10. CDR3 length: 16 amino acids. The V gene's germline CDR1 is SNHLY and CDR2 FYNNEI.

The chain carries TRBV11-2 and TRBJ2-5; maybe TRBD2 (7 bases). Germline assignment: CDR1 SGHAT and CDR2 FQNNGV. This CDR3 spans 15 amino acids. The V and J ends lost 3 bases and 5 bases respectively, with 16 bases between them. The CDR3, as DNA: TGTGCCAGCAGCTTGTTAGGGGGGGCCTTGGAGACCCAGTACTTC. It encodes CASSLLGGALETQYF.

This clone has a handful of counts. The chain uses TRBV9 and TRBJ1-2; the D is unclear. Germline CDR1 and CDR2: SGDLS and YYNGEE. The CDR3 totals 12 residues. V shed 5 bases and J shed 0 bases, with 5 bases lying between them. CDR3 in amino acids: CASRGTNYGYTF. CDR3 nucleotides: TGTGCCAGCAGGGGCACTAACTATGGCTACACCTTC.

The chain uses TRBV3-1 (or the pseudogene TRBV3-2) and TRBJ2-3, with D maybe TRBD2 (7 bases). Trimming removed 1 base from V and 2 bases from J, with 13 bases in between. The germline V gene has CDR1 LGHDT and CDR2 YNNKEL (reference sequence). The CDR3 consists of 16 residues. Here the CDR3 DNA reads TGTGCCAGCAGCCAAGCGGCGGGGGCTATCACAGATACGCAGTATTTT. Residues: CASSQAAGAITDTQYF.

The V gene is TRBV5-1, the J gene TRBJ2-3; maybe TRBD1 (6 bases). V gave up 0 bases and J gave up 4 bases, with 6 bases separating them. Germline lookup yields CDR1 SGHRS and CDR2 YFSETQ. The CDR3 covers 13 residues. The CDR3 protein is CASSLGTADTQYF. The CDR3 coding sequence is TGCGCCAGCAGCTTGGGGACAGCAGATACGCAGTATTTT.

The chain carries TRBV7-3 and TRBJ1-1; TRBD1 agrees at 10 bases. Looked up from germline, CDR1 is SGHTA and CDR2 is FQGTGA. Germline trimming cut 5 bases from V and 10 bases from J; bases unmatched to any gene: 10. The CDR3 sequence is 14 residues long. CDR3 protein: CASSPSDWTGGAFF. The CDR3 region has the DNA TGTGCCAGCAGCCCCTCGGATTGGACAGGGGGAGCTTTCTTT.

The CDR3 sequence: CASTDGGAGNTIYF. CDR3 DNA: TGTGCCAGCACAGACGGCGGGGCGGGAAACACCATATATTTT. V gene TRBV28 combines with J gene TRBJ1-3; possible D gene TRBD1, 5 bases. The CDR3 covers 14 residues. V lost 7 bases, J lost 4 bases, and 14 bases lay in between. Germline V gene lookup returns CDR1 MDHEN and CDR2 SYDVKM.